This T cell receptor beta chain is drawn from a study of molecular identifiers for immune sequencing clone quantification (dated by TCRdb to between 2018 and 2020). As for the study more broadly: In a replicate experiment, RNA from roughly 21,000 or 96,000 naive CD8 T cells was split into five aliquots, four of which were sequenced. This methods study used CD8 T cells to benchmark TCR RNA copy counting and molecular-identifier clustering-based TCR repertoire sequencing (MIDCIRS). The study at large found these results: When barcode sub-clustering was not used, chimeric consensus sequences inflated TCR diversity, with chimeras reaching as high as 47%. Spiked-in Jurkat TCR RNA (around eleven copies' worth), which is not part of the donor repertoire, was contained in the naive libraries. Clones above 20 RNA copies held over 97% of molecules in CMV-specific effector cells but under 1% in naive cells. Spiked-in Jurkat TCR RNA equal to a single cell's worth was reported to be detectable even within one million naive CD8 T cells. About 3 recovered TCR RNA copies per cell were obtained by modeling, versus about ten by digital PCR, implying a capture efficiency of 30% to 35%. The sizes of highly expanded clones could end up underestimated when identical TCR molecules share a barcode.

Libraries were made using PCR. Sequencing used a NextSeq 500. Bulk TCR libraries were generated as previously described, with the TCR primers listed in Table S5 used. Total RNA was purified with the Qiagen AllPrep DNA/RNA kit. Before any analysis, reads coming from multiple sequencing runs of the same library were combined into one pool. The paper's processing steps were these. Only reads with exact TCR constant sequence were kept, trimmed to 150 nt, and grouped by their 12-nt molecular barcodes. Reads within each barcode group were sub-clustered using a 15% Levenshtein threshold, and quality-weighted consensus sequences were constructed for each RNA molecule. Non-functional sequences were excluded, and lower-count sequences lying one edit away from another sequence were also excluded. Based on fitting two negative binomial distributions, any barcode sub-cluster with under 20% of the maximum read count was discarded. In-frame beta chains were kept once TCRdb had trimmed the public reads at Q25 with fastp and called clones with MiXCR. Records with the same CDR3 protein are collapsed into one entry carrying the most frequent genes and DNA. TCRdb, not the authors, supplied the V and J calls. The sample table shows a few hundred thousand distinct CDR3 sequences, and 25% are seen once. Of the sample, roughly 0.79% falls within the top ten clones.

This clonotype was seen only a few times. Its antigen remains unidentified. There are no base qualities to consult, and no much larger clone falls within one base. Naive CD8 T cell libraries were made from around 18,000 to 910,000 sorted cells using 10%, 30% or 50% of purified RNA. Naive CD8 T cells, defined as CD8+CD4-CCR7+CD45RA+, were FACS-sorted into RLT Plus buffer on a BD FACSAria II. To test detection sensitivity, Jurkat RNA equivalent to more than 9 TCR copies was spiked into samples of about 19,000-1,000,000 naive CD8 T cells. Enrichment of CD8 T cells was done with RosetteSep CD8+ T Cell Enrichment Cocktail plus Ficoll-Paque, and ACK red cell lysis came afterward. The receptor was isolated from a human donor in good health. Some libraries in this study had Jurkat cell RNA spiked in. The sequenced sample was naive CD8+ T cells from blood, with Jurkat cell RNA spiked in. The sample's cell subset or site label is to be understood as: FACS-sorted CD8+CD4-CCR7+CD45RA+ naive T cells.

CDR3 protein: CASSLDGGRLNQPQHF. The DNA reads TGTGCCAGCAGTTTAGATGGGGGCCGCCTCAATCAGCCCCAGCATTTT. The sequence links TRBV12-3 or TRBV12-4 to TRBJ1-5; tentative D gene TRBD1, with 6 bases matching. Relative to germline, V is 1 base shorter and J is 3 bases shorter, with 13 bases between their ends. The CDR3 runs 16 residues from the cysteine to the phenylalanine. Here the CDR3 DNA is all that survives: 48 bases in frame from base 1.